One sample yielded the 23 T cell receptor beta chains listed below, sequenced in a study of cytomegalovirus exposure and HLA in healthy donors (dated by TCRdb to about 2017). To prepare the library, the immunoSEQ multiplex PCR assay was applied. The multiplex PCR relied on a mix of 60 forward primers for TCR Vbeta segments and 13 reverse primers for TCR Jbeta segments. Sourced from immuneACCESS, this table was stored by TCRdb with only in-frame sequences that have V and J called. A share of the clones is absent; for the studies checked, an unresolved V gene accounts for under half, and the remainder has no known explanation. The sample table records under 110,000 clones; 76% of these occur just once. Together, the top ten hold roughly 4.1% of the sample. Input material: PBMCs. The receptor source for this set is a man aged 35 to 55 in good health and CMV-seronegative.

This clone was seen a single time. V gene TRBV27 combines with J gene TRBJ2-3; 10 nucleotides match TRBD1. The trim removed 7 bases at V and 4 bases at J, leaving 14 bases unmatched. Germline V gene sequence: CDR1 MNHEY, CDR2 SMNVEV (reference sequence). CDR3 size: 17 residues. This CDR3 is CASTRIGTGVEADTQYF. DNA of the CDR3: TGTGCCAGCACCCGAATAGGGACAGGGGTAGAAGCAGATACGCAGTATTTT.

This chain links TRBV13 with TRBJ2-3; a possible D gene is TRBD2 (6 bases). This CDR3 has 15 amino acids. The germline CDR1 and CDR2 sequences are PRHDT and FYEKMQ (reference sequence). Trimming took off 6 bases at V and 4 bases at J, with 17 bases between the two ends. The chain's CDR3 is CASRPGGAGADTQYF. The CDR3 nucleotides are TGTGCCAGCAGACCAGGCGGGGCAGGCGCAGATACGCAGTATTTT.

The chain joins TRBV6-6 to TRBJ2-1, with D unclear. Germline-derived CDR1 and CDR2 are MNHNY and SVGAGI (reference sequence). The V end lost 7 bases, the J end lost 4 bases, and 11 bases lay between the germline ends. The CDR3 runs to 13 residues. The CDR3: CASNPQQYNEQFF. The CDR3 region has the DNA TGTGCCAGCAATCCACAGCAATACAATGAGCAGTTCTTC.

V and J are TRBV2 and TRBJ2-5; possibly TRBD2 for D (5 bases). V was cut by 3 bases and J by 2 bases, with 13 bases left in between. Germline V lookup: CDR1 SNHLY, CDR2 FYNNEI. The CDR3 consists of 15 residues. Here the CDR3 reads CASSDPRDQQETQYF. The DNA for the CDR3 is TGTGCCAGCAGTGACCCGAGGGATCAACAAGAGACCCAGTACTTC.

The rearrangement links TRBV5-1 to TRBJ1-6; TRBD1 matches 7 bases. CDR3 size: 18 residues. CDR1 SGHRS and CDR2 YFSETQ come from the germline V gene. The J segment lost 7 bases and the V segment lost 5 bases, leaving 18 bases of the junction unmatched. Here the CDR3 reads CASSVAFRTGVLNSPLHF. DNA of the CDR3: TGCGCCAGCAGTGTAGCTTTTCGGACAGGAGTCTTGAATTCACCCCTCCACTTT.

This clone came up a few times. The chain joins TRBV6-5 to TRBJ2-2; the D gene is possibly TRBD1 (5 bases). Trimming pared 7 bases from V and 2 bases from J, leaving 14 bases between. Germline loops: CDR1 MNHEY, CDR2 SVGAGI. The CDR3 runs 15 residues. This CDR3 reads CASKREGANTGELFF. In DNA, the CDR3 is TGTGCCAGCAAACGTGAAGGGGCTAACACCGGGGAGCTGTTTTTT.

This sequence joins TRBV27 and TRBJ2-1, with 9 positions matching TRBD2. J lost 9 bases, V lost 3 bases, and 9 bases had no gene match. CDR1 and CDR2 from the germline V gene are MNHEY and SMNVEV (reference sequence). The CDR3 sequence is 15 residues long. CDR3 nucleotide sequence: TGTGCCAGCAGTTTGGCGCGGGGGGGACGTGGTGAGCAGTTCTTC. This codes for CASSLARGGRGEQFF.

The chain combines TRBV4-2 with TRBJ1-2, with 8 bases fitting TRBD1. CDR1 is LGHNA and CDR2 is YNFKEQ in the germline V gene. The CDR3 length is 14 residues. V was pared by 3 bases and J by 14 bases, with 14 bases of the junction left unmatched. In nucleotides, the CDR3 is TGTGCCAGCAGCCAGGACGGGACAGGATCTAATGGTACCTTC. Translated: CASSQDGTGSNGTF.

V is TRBV18 and J is TRBJ1-1, with D maybe TRBD1 (6 bases). Trimming left V 10 bases short and J 0 bases short, with 15 bases between. CDR1 and CDR2 (germline): KGHSH, LQKENI. CDR3 length: 14 amino acids. The CDR3 protein is CATQTGQMNTEAFF. The CDR3 region has the DNA TGTGCCACCCAAACGGGACAAATGAACACTGAAGCTTTCTTT. Full variable domain (remainder filled in from reference TRBV18 and TRBJ1-1): NAGVMQNPRHLVRRRGQEARLRCSPMKGHSHVYWYRQLPEEGLKFMVYLQKENIIDESGMPKERFSAEFPKEGPSILRIQQVVRGDSAAYFCATQTGQMNTEAFFGQGTRLTVV.

The chain has TRBV18 and TRBJ2-2, with D tentatively TRBD1 (6 bases). Per the germline V gene, CDR1 is KGHSH and CDR2 is LQKENI. CDR3 length: 16 amino acids. V lost 3 bases, J lost 6 bases, and 17 bases lay in between. The CDR3 coding sequence is TGTGCCAGCTCACCGGGGGCCTCTCGGGCGTCCGGGGAGCTGTTTTTT. As protein: CASSPGASRASGELFF.

This clone was recorded only once. The chain couples TRBV7-9 to TRBJ2-4; the D gene is possibly TRBD2 (5 bases). V lost 1 base, J lost 3 bases, and 7 bases lay in between. This CDR3 comprises 14 residues. Germline assignment: CDR1 SEHNR and CDR2 FQNEAQ (reference sequence). Written as DNA, the CDR3 is TGTGCCAGCAGCTTAGTCGGGGTCAAAAACATTCAGTACTTC. Protein product: CASSLVGVKNIQYF.

This clone has just a few counts. V usage is TRBV19 and J usage is TRBJ1-5; weak D call: TRBD1 (6 bases). The V end lost 3 bases, the J end lost 2 bases, and 14 bases lay between the germline ends. The CDR3 has 16 residues. Germline V gene lookup returns CDR1 LNHDA and CDR2 SQIVND (reference sequence). The CDR3: CASSIRGGIGNQPQHF. CDR3 DNA sequence: TGTGCCAGTAGTATCAGGGGAGGGATAGGCAATCAGCCCCAGCATTTT. The variable domain in full, with the rest retrieved from reference TRBV19 and TRBJ1-5, is DGGITQSPKYLFRKEGQNVTLSCEQNLNHDAMYWYRQDPGQGLRLIYYSQIVNDFQKGDIAEGYSVSREKKESFPLTVTSAQKNPTAFYLCASSIRGGIGNQPQHFGDGTRLSIL.

This clone was observed once. This specimen includes other DNA sequences encoding the same CDR3. V and J are TRBV13 and TRBJ1-6, with a weak D call TRBD1 (5 bases). The V and J ends lost 1 base and 0 bases respectively, with 10 bases between them. The CDR3 sequence is 17 residues long. CDR1 is PRHDT and CDR2 is FYEKMQ in the germline V gene (reference sequence). This chain's CDR3 is CASSLVGASSYNSPLHF. CDR3 sequence (DNA): TGTGCCAGCAGCTTAGTTGGGGCCAGCTCCTATAATTCACCCCTCCACTTT.

This chain joins TRBV2 and TRBJ2-7; possibly TRBD1 for D (5 bases). CDR3 length equals 14 residues. The germline V and J ends were trimmed by 1 base and 2 bases, with 9 bases remaining between them. Germline CDR1 SNHLY, CDR2 FYNNEI. This CDR3 is CASSEDRGPYEQYF. The CDR3 DNA sequence: TGTGCCAGCAGTGAAGATAGGGGTCCCTACGAGCAGTACTTC.

The chain combines TRBV29-1 with TRBJ2-3, with D perhaps matching TRBD1 (6 bases). Germline assignment: CDR1 SQVTM and CDR2 ANQGSEA. V shed 5 bases and J shed 1 base, with 10 bases lying between them. The CDR3 has 13 residues. Here the CDR3 reads CSVRSGGTDTQYF. In DNA form, the CDR3 reads TGCAGCGTTAGATCAGGGGGCACAGATACGCAGTATTTT.

This chain joins TRBV28 and TRBJ2-2, with 8 positions matching TRBD2. Germline V gene lookup returns CDR1 MDHEN and CDR2 SYDVKM. V was clipped by 5 bases and J by 4 bases; unmatched bases: 6. The CDR3 extends over 15 amino acids. The CDR3 loop is CASSPGGSGTGELFF. Here the CDR3 DNA reads TGTGCCAGCAGTCCGGGGGGGTCGGGCACCGGGGAGCTGTTTTTT. Using reference TRBV28 and TRBJ2-2 for the parts outside the CDR3, the full variable domain is DVKVTQSSRYLVKRTGEKVFLECVQDMDHENMFWYRQDPGLGLRLIYFSYDVKMKEKGDIPEGYSVSREKKERFSLILESASTNQTSMYLCASSPGGSGTGELFFGEGSRLTVL.

In this sample, this clone turned up a few times. The V gene is TRBV7-2, the J gene TRBJ2-1; a possible D gene is TRBD2 (5 bases). Trimming pared 0 bases from V and 4 bases from J, leaving 10 bases between. The CDR3 consists of 15 residues. Germline V gene lookup returns CDR1 SGHTA and CDR2 FQGNSA. CDR3 in amino acids: CASSLAPTGYNEQFF. The CDR3, as DNA: TGTGCCAGCAGCTTAGCGCCGACGGGGTACAATGAGCAGTTCTTC.

This clone was counted only a few times. This chain connects TRBV11-2 to TRBJ1-6, with TRBD1 matching over 9 bases. In germline, CDR1 is SGHAT, CDR2 FQNNGV. This CDR3 has 14 amino acids. The trim removed 5 bases at V and 9 bases at J, leaving 5 bases unmatched. CDR3 coding DNA: TGTGCCAGCAGCAAGACAGGGGGGCGTTCACCCCTCCACTTT. This codes for CASSKTGGRSPLHF.

V and J are TRBV4-2 and TRBJ1-1; D gene uncertain. CDR1 and CDR2 (germline): LGHNA, YNFKEQ. V lost 1 base and J 1 base, leaving 13 bases between the germline ends. This CDR3 spans 16 amino acids. DNA of the CDR3: TGTGCCAGCAGCCAAGTTAATGCCGCAGGGAACACTGAAGCTTTCTTT. It is translated as CASSQVNAAGNTEAFF.

This clone was recorded only once. The J gene is TRBJ2-5, the V gene TRBV7-9; D perhaps matches TRBD2 (6 bases). CDR1 and CDR2 (germline): SEHNR, FQNEAQ (reference sequence). This CDR3 has 14 amino acids. V was trimmed by 0 bases and J by 7 bases, leaving 12 bases between them. CDR3 amino acids: CASSLAEGPGTQYF. DNA of the CDR3: TGTGCCAGCAGCTTAGCGGAGGGGCCGGGGACCCAGTACTTC.

This chain uses TRBV27 with TRBJ2-4; TRBD2 is a possible D gene (6 bases). Germline V lookup: CDR1 MNHEY, CDR2 SMNVEV (reference sequence). This CDR3 region has 16 residues. V lost 4 bases, J lost 10 bases, and 23 bases lay in between. The CDR3 DNA reads TGTGCCAGCAGTTCCCCACACGGGACCACCGGGAGAATTCAGTACTTC. Protein product: CASSSPHGTTGRIQYF.

In this sample, this clone turned up a few times. This sequence joins TRBV4-3 and TRBJ2-7; 8 bases agree with TRBD2. V gave up 6 bases and J gave up 3 bases; unmatched junction bases: 13. Germline lookup yields CDR1 LGHNA and CDR2 YSLEER. This CDR3 contains 16 residues. The CDR3 DNA reads as TGCGCCAGCAGGGGGACTAGGGACATACTTAACTACGAGCAGTACGTC. Protein: CASRGTRDILNYEQYV.

On this clone: At one end the junction does not follow the germline gene, possibly because of a read error. The V gene is TRBV7-9, the J gene TRBJ1-2, with D unresolved. The germline gives CDR1 SEHNR, CDR2 FQNEAQ (reference sequence). The CDR3 length is 16 residues. The CDR3 coding sequence is TGTTCCAGCGTAGTACCCTTGGTGGAGGACCTCTATGGCTACACCTTC. Translated: CSSVVPLVEDLYGYTF.